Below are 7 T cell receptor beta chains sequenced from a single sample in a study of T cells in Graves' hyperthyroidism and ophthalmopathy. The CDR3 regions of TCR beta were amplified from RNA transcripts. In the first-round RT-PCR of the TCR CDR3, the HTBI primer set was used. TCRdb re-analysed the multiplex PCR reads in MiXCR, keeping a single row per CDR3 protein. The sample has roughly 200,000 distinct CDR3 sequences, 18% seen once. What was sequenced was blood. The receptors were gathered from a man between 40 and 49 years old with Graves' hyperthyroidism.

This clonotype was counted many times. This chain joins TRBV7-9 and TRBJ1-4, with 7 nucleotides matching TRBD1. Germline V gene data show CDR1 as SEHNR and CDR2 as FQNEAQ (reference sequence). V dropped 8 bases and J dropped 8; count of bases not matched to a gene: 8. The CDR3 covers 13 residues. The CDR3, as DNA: TGTGCCAGCGGTCGAGGGGGCGCGGAAAAACTGTTTTTT. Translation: CASGRGGAEKLFF.

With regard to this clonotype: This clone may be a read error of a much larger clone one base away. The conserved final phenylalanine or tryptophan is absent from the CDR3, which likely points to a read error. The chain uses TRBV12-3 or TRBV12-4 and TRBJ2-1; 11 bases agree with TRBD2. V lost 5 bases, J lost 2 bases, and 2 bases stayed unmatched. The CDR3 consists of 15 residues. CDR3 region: CASSPTSGAYNEQFL. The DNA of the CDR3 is TGTGCCAGCAGTCCGACTAGCGGGGCCTACAATGAGCAGTTCCTC.

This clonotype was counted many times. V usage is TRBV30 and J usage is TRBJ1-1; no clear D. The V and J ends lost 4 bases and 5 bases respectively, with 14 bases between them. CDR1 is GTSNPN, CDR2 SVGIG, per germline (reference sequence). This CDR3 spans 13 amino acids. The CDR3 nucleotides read TGTGCCTGGACCGTTGGCGCAGCGACTGAAGCTTTCTTT. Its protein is CAWTVGAATEAFF.

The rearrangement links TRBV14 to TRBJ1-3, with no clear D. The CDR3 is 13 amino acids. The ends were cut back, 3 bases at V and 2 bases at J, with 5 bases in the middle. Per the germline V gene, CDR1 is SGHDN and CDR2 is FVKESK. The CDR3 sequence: CASSQQPGNTIYF. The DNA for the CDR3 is TGTGCCAGCAGCCAGCAACCTGGAAACACCATATATTTT.

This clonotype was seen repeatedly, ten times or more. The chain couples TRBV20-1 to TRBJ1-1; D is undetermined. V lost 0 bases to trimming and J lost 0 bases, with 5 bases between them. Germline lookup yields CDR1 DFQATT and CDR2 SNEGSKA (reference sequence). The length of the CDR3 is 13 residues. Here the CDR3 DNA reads TGCAGTGCTAGAGATAGGATGAACACTGAAGCTTTCTTT. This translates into CSARDRMNTEAFF.

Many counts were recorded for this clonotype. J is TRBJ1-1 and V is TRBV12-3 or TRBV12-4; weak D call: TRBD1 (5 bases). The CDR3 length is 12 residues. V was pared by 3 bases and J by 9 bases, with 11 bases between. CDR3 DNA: TGTGCCAGCAGTTTTGGGGGTGTCAAAGCTTTCTTT. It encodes CASSFGGVKAFF.

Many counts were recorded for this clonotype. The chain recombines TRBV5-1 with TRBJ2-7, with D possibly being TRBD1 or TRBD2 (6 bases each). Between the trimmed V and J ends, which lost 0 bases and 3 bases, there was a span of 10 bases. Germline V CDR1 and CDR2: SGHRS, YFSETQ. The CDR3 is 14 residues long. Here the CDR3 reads CASSLGQDYYEQYF. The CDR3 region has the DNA TGCGCCAGCAGCTTGGGACAGGACTACTACGAGCAGTACTTC.